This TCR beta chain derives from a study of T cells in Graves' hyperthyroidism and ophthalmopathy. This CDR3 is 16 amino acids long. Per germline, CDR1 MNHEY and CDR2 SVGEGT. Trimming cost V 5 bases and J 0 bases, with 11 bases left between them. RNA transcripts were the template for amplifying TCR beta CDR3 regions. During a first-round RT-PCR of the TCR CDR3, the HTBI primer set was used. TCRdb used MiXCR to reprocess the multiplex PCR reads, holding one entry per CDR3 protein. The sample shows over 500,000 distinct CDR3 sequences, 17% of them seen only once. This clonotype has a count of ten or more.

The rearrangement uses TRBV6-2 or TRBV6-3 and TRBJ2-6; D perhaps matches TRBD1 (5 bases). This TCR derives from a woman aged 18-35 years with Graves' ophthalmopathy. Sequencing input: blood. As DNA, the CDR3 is TGTGCCAGCAGTCCTCAGGGCCGCTCTGGGGCCAACGTCCTGACTTTC. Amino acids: CASSPQGRSGANVLTF.